There are a few counts of the clone carrying this T cell receptor (beta chain). Its antigen remains unknown. The data stem from a study of T-cell memory formation after mild COVID-19. The wider study: Across donors, TCR clusters were largely donor specific. Study observations and caveats: CD4+ contracting clones were found mainly in CM and EM, and CD8+ ones in EMRA. Cross-reactive memory appears to have joined, as suggested by some responding clones showing up in pre-infection memory. The authors did not confirm SARS-CoV-2 specificity of second-wave clones peaking day 37.

CDR1 SGHDT and CDR2 YYEEEE come from the germline V gene. This CDR3 has 14 residues. Trimming removed 5 bases from V and 0 bases from J, with 9 bases in between. TCRdb recomputed calls from the 5' RACE reads with MiXCR, one row per CDR3 protein. The data show about 110,000 distinct CDR3 sequences, about a sixth seen once. The receptor was isolated from an adult woman who had mild COVID-19 (a few samples of this study predate the infection). Cell type and time point are not known. The chain recombines TRBV5-6 with TRBJ2-4; D is unclear. Sequencing was carried out using PBMCs or a T cell subset sorted from them (not recorded which). The CDR3 DNA sequence: TGTGCCAGCAGTCCTAACTTAGCCAAAAACATTCAGTACTTC. This gives the protein CASSPNLAKNIQYF.